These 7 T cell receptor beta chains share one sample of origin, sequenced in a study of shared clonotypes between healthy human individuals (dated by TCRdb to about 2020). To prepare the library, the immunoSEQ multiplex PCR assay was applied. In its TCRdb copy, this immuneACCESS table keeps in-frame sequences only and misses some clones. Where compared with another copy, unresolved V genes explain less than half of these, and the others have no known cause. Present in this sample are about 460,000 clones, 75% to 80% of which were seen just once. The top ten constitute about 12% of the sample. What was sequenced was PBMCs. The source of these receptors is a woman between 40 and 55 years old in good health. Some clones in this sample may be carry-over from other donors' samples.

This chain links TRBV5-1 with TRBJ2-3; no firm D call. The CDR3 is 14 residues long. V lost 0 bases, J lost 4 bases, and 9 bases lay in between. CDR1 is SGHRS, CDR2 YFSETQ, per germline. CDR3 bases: TGCGCCAGCAGCTTGGCGGCCCCCCCAGATACGCAGTATTTT. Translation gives CASSLAAPPDTQYF.

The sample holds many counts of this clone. The CDR3 DNA sequence: TGTGCCAGCAGCTTTCTAGATTTCACAGATACGCAGTATTTT. It yields the protein CASSFLDFTDTQYF. This chain joins TRBV11-2 and TRBJ2-3; D is ambiguous. This CDR3 has 14 amino acids. V was clipped by 3 bases and J by 2 bases, with 9 bases between them. The germline gives CDR1 SGHAT, CDR2 FQNNGV.

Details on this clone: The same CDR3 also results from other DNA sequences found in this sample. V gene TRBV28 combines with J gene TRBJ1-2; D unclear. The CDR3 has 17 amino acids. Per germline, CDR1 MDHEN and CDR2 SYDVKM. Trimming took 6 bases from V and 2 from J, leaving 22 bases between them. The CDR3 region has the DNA TGTGCCAGCAGCTTCCGAAACCTTGGTTTGGGGAACTATGGCTACACCTTC. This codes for CASSFRNLGLGNYGYTF.

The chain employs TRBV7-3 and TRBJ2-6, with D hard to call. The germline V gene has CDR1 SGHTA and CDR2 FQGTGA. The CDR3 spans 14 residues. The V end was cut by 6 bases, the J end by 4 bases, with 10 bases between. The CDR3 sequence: CASSSAGGANVLTF. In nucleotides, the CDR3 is TGTGCCAGCAGTTCGGCCGGCGGGGCCAACGTCCTGACTTTC.

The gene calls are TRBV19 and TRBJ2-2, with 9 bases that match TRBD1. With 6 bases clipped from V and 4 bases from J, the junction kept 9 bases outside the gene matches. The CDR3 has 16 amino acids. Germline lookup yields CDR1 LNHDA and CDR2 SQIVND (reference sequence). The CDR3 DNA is TGTGCCAGTAGAATACCGGGACAGGGTGTCACCGGGGAGCTGTTTTTT. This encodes CASRIPGQGVTGELFF.

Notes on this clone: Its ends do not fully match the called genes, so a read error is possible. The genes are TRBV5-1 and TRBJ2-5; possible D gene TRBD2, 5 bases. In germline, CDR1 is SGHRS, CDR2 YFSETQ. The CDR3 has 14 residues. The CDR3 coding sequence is TGCGCCAGCAGGTTGGGAGTGCGCCCGGAGACCCAGTACTTC. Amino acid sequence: CASRLGVRPETQYF.

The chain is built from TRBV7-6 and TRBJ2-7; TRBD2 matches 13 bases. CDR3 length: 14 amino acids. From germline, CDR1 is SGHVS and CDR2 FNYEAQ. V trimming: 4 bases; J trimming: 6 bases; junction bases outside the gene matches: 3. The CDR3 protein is CASSWGLAGSEQYF. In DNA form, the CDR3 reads TGTGCCAGCAGCTGGGGACTAGCGGGATCCGAGCAGTACTTC.